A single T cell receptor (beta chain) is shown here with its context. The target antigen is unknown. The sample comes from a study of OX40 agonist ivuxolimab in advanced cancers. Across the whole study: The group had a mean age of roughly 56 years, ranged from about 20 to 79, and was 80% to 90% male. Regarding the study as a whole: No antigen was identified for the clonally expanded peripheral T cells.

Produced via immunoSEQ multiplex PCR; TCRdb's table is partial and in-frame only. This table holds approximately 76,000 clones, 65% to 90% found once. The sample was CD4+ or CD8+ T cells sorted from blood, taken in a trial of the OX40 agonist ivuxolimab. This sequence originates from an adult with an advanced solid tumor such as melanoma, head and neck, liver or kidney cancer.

The CDR3 sequence: CASSPTGFQPQHF. The CDR3 DNA reads TGTGCCAGCAGTCCAACAGGGTTTCAGCCCCAGCATTTT. The chain joins TRBV6-5 to TRBJ1-5, with D possibly being TRBD1 (6 bases). The germline CDR1 and CDR2 sequences are MNHEY and SVGAGI. This CDR3 comprises 13 residues. V was shortened by 5 bases and J by 6 bases, with 11 bases between the two germline ends.